One T cell receptor beta chain is described in this entry. As yet, its antigen is unknown. The Oncomine TCR Beta short-read assay was what sequenced the DNA obtained from cultured CD4+ T cells. MiXCR, run by TCRdb on the PCR reads, gives a single entry per CDR3 protein. The table includes 20,000 to 30,000 distinct CDR3 sequences, around 30% detected once. Noted time point: late sampling 161 to 241 days after vaccination in three convalescent patients. Specified treatment: roughly ten-day PBMC culture with coronavirus spike peptide pools or control peptides (ViraFEST assay). ViraFEST relied on peptide pools to expand antigen-specific T cells; the TCRs were sequenced afterward. This sample stems from a study of vaccination and CD4 T cells after COVID-19. On the study more broadly: Two Hispanic individuals were among six male and four female convalescent patients. Controls had a CEFX pool, an HIV-1 Nef pool, or no peptide added. Broader study findings: Vaccine-specific clones in convalescent patients were spike mono-reactive in 304 of 307 cases.

The sequence came from a human donor who had recovered from COVID-19. This specimen consisted of CD4+ T cells from blood, cultured in vitro, obtained about 7 months after SARS-CoV-2 vaccination.

CDR3 sequence (DNA): TGTGCCAGCAGCTCCCAGGGGCCCACAGATACGCAGTATTTT. Translated: CASSSQGPTDTQYF. The V gene is TRBV5-4, the J gene TRBJ2-3; TRBD1 is a possible D gene (6 bases). Germline lookup yields CDR1 SGHNT and CDR2 YYREEE (reference sequence). This CDR3 is 14 amino acids long. V was shortened by 3 bases and J by 2 bases, with 10 bases between the two germline ends.